This is a list of T cell receptor beta chains from one sample in a study of regulatory T cells in long-lasting Graves disease. TCRdb itself ran the multiplex PCR reads through MiXCR, one entry per CDR3 protein. The sample contains roughly 410,000 distinct CDR3 sequences, approximately 15% of which appear only once. These data were also reused for a study on T cells in Graves' hyperthyroidism and ophthalmopathy.

The specimen comprised peripheral blood mononuclear cells (PBMCs), sampled at new diagnosis, from a patient treated with antithyroid drugs. All receptors derive from a middle-aged woman with Graves disease. CDR3s include the opening cysteine and the closing phenylalanine or tryptophan. A D gene is named only where the DNA matches it firmly. Not every row has a clone size; where given, it reads once, few, many or a size class.

.	TRBV6-5	TRBJ1-1	.	CASSSGGLRQTTEWAFF	TGTGCCAGCAGTTCGGGGGGTCTCCGACAGACAACCGAGTGGGCTTTCTTT
many	TRBV12-3/TRBV12-4	TRBJ1-2	.	CASRQGSGYTF	TGTGCCAGCAGACAGGGTTCGGGCTACACCTTC
many	TRBV12-3/TRBV12-4	TRBJ1-2	.	CASSLGTAERQLDYGYTF	TGTGCCAGCAGTTTAGGGACCGCGGAGAGACAGCTAGATTATGGCTACACCTTC
.	TRBV7-8	TRBJ2-3	.	CASRPGVSTDTQYF	TGTGCCAGTCGGCCAGGAGTCAGCACAGATACGCAGTATTTT
many	TRBV11-2	TRBJ1-2	.	CASSLDLGGSGYTF	TGTGCCAGCAGCTTAGATCTAGGAGGGAGCGGCTACACCTTC
.	TRBV7-7	TRBJ2-5	.	CASSLDTLQETQYF	TGTGCTAGCAGCTTAGATACACTACAGGAGACCCAGTACTTC
.	TRBV2	TRBJ2-3	TRBD2	CASRPGLAGFTDTQYF	TGTGCCAGCAGGCCGGGACTAGCGGGGTTCACAGATACGCAGTATTTT
many	TRBV18	TRBJ1-1	.	CASSPPARMNTEAFF	TGTGCCAGCTCACCACCGGCACGAATGAACACTGAAGCTTTCTTT
many	TRBV27	TRBJ2-6	.	CASSFRDASGANVLTF	TGTGCCAGCAGTTTCAGGGATGCATCTGGGGCCAACGTCCTGACTTTC
many	TRBV20-1	TRBJ2-1	TRBD2	CSARDPAGVSNEQFF	TGCAGTGCTAGAGATCCGGCGGGAGTAAGTAATGAGCAGTTCTTC
many	TRBV11-3	TRBJ2-7	TRBD2	CASSQSSGNYEQYF	TGTGCCAGCAGCCAGTCTAGCGGGAACTACGAGCAGTACTTC
.	TRBV2	TRBJ2-7	.	CASTGGIAEQYF	TGTGCCAGCACCGGCGGTATCGCCGAGCAGTACTTC
.	TRBV19	TRBJ2-1	.	CASSIGRDNEQFF	TGTGCCAGTAGTATAGGACGGGACAATGAGCAGTTCTTC
many	TRBV6-1	TRBJ2-4	TRBD2	CASRRLAGETGGAKNIQYF	TGTGCCAGCAGACGTCTAGCGGGAGAAACCGGAGGAGCCAAAAACATTCAGTACTTC
many	TRBV6-1	TRBJ2-1	TRBD2	CASSTRPGLAGDEQFF	TGTGCCAGCAGTACCCGTCCGGGACTAGCGGGCGATGAGCAGTTCTTC
many	TRBV12-3/TRBV12-4	TRBJ2-1	TRBD2	CASSPSGGGNEQFF	TGTGCCAGCAGCCCGTCGGGGGGGGGGAATGAGCAGTTCTTC
.	TRBV19	TRBJ1-5	.	CASSIGGQHNQPQHF	TGTGCCAGTAGTATAGGAGGACAGCACAATCAGCCCCAGCATTTT
.	TRBV7-9	TRBJ2-2	TRBD1	CASSPPFSDRVRAGELFF	TGTGCCAGCAGCCCACCTTTCTCGGACAGGGTCCGAGCCGGGGAGCTGTTTTTT
few	TRBV12-3/TRBV12-4	TRBJ1-2	.	CASSSRPFLYGYTF	TGTGCCAGCAGTTCGAGACCTTTCCTCTATGGCTACACCTTC
few	TRBV29-1	TRBJ1-2	.	CSDLGVGVLYTF	TGCAGCGACCTCGGAGTCGGGGTTCTCTACACCTTC
many	TRBV6-1	TRBJ1-2	.	CASGVGEYGYTF	TGTGCCAGCGGCGTAGGGGAGTATGGCTACACCTTC
many	TRBV27	TRBJ2-7	TRBD1	CASRVQGYLYEQYF	TGTGCCAGCAGGGTACAGGGGTACCTATACGAGCAGTACTTC
.	TRBV7-9	TRBJ2-2	.	CASSSGWAGELFF	TGTGCCAGCAGCTCCGGGTGGGCCGGGGAGCTGTTTTTT
many	TRBV7-2	TRBJ2-5	TRBD2	CASSLAAPTGLAGGQETQYF	TGTGCCAGCAGCTTAGCCGCGCCTACGGGACTAGCGGGGGGCCAAGAGACCCAGTACTTC
many	TRBV11-3	TRBJ2-7	TRBD1	CASRDGTVTYEQYF	TGTGCCAGCAGAGATGGGACAGTTACCTACGAGCAGTACTTC
many	TRBV7-2	TRBJ2-2	.	CASSLSGVSGNTGELFF	TGTGCCAGCAGCTTAAGCGGTGTTAGCGGGAACACCGGGGAGCTGTTTTTT
many	TRBV9	TRBJ2-5	TRBD2	CASSLSWSGIGETQYF	TGTGCCAGCAGCTTATCCTGGAGCGGGATAGGCGAGACCCAGTACTTC
.	TRBV7-8	TRBJ2-7	TRBD2	CASSPGTSDSSYEQYF	TGTGCCAGCAGCCCTGGGACTAGCGATAGCTCCTACGAGCAGTACTTC
.	TRBV6-1	TRBJ1-5	.	CTSSGRRGHDQPQHF	TGTACCAGCTCAGGCCGTCGGGGCCACGATCAGCCCCAGCATTTT
few	TRBV19	TRBJ1-6	TRBD1	CASSPPGQGNSPLHF	TGTGCCAGTAGTCCCCCGGGACAGGGTAATTCACCCCTCCACTTT
few	TRBV6-2/TRBV6-3	TRBJ1-1	.	CASSFHTGGAFF	TGTGCCAGCAGTTTCCACACGGGTGGAGCTTTCTTT
few	TRBV12-3/TRBV12-4	TRBJ2-5	.	CAISRLRQETQYF	TGTGCCATCAGCCGCCTCAGACAAGAGACCCAGTACTTC
many	TRBV2	TRBJ2-5	TRBD2	CASSVGGTTGETQYF	TGTGCCAGCAGTGTGGGGGGGACTACAGGAGAGACCCAGTACTTC
many	TRBV3-1	TRBJ2-7	.	CASSQISSSYEQYF	TGTGCCAGCAGCCAAATTTCGAGCTCCTACGAGCAGTACTTC
many	TRBV7-2	TRBJ2-2	TRBD1	CASTQGTGAITGELFF	TGTGCCAGCACCCAAGGGACAGGGGCTATCACCGGGGAGCTGTTTTTT
many	TRBV24-1	TRBJ2-3	TRBD1	CATSDASTGSTDTQYF	TGTGCCACCAGTGATGCCTCGACAGGGAGCACAGATACGCAGTATTTT
.	TRBV4-2	TRBJ2-1	TRBD2	CASSQLSGETYEQFF	TGTGCCAGCAGCCAATTGAGCGGGGAAACCTACGAGCAGTTCTTC
many	TRBV28	TRBJ1-6	.	CASRNQGSSYNSPLHF	TGTGCCAGCAGGAACCAGGGGTCTTCCTATAATTCACCCCTCCACTTT
many	TRBV6-1	TRBJ2-7	TRBD1	CASSEEVGTGDLEQYF	TGTGCCAGCAGTGAAGAGGTCGGCACAGGGGACCTCGAGCAGTACTTC
many	TRBV2	TRBJ1-2	TRBD1	CASKQGAPGYTF	TGTGCCAGCAAACAGGGGGCGCCTGGCTACACCTTC
.	TRBV5-1	TRBJ1-2	.	CASTPGGPLYGYTF	TGCGCCAGCACCCCGGGAGGGCCCCTCTATGGCTACACCTTC
many	TRBV11-2	TRBJ2-7	TRBD1	CASSTYRGLGYEQYF	TGTGCCAGCAGCACCTACAGGGGGCTCGGGTACGAGCAGTACTTC